This T cell receptor (beta chain) was identified in a study of siplizumab effects on memory and regulatory T cells. Libraries were prepared by immunoSEQ multiplex PCR; TCRdb keeps only in-frame clonotypes and omits some of them. The top ten hold around 29% of the sample, which has 70,000 or so clones, around 90% seen once. Germline CDR1 and CDR2: LNHDA and SQIVND (reference sequence). This CDR3 has 15 residues. Unmatched junction bases numbered 8, after V lost 3 bases and J lost 7 bases. The J gene is TRBJ1-1, the V gene TRBV19; 10 bases fit TRBD1. Sequenced material: CD8+ T cells sorted from blood. The source is a human donor in good health. CDR3 bases: TGTGCCAGTAGTATTGACAGGGGGCAGCGAAATGAAGCTTTCTTT. Its protein product is CASSIDRGQRNEAFF.